Each of the 10 T cell receptor beta chains below was sequenced from the same sample in a study of T-cell reconstitution after alpha-beta-depleted transplantation in children. The TCRbeta library was prepared with unique molecular identifiers. From the PCR reads, TCRdb called clonotypes with MiXCR, one entry per CDR3 protein. This table has 300,000 or so distinct CDR3 sequences, roughly 25% appearing once. The sample here was PBMCs, mostly from graft donor cells, taken 180 days after TCRalphabeta/CD19-depleted stem cell transplant. The source of these receptors is a male patient younger than 18 who had a stem cell transplant for acute lymphoblastic leukemia, so the T cells may come from the graft donor.

This clonotype appeared a few times. The gene calls are TRBV7-6 and TRBJ1-1; D is unresolved. V gave up 5 bases and J gave up 2 bases, with 9 bases separating them. The CDR3 extends over 13 amino acids. Germline CDR1 and CDR2: SGHVS and FNYEAQ. This CDR3 is CASSHGGNTEAFF. The CDR3 nucleotides are TGTGCCAGCAGCCATGGTGGCAACACTGAAGCTTTCTTT.

The CDR3 protein is CSGGISSNQPQHF. For the CDR3, the DNA is TGCAGTGGAGGGATTTCAAGCAATCAGCCCCAGCATTTT. This chain links TRBV20-1 with TRBJ1-5, with D uncertain. Germline V lookup: CDR1 DFQATT, CDR2 SNEGSKA (reference sequence). V was trimmed by 7 bases and J by 1 base, leaving 11 bases between them. The CDR3 extends over 13 amino acids.

This rearrangement joins TRBV5-1 to TRBJ2-3; possibly TRBD1 or TRBD2 for D (6 bases each). V lost 4 bases and J lost 8, with 20 bases in between. Germline-derived CDR1 and CDR2 are SGHRS and YFSETQ. CDR3 length: 15 amino acids. The CDR3, as DNA: TGCGCCAGCAGCCCTGAGGGGGGAAGGTTATCTACGCAGTATTTT. Translating gives CASSPEGGRLSTQYF.

This clonotype has a handful of counts. The chain carries TRBV2 and TRBJ2-7; 10 nucleotides align to TRBD1. The germline CDR1 and CDR2 sequences are SNHLY and FYNNEI. Losses at the gene ends were 10 bases for V and 5 bases for J; bases not matched to a gene: 11. CDR3 length: 14 residues. The CDR3 nucleotides are TGTGCCACCAGACCGGGACAGGGGTCCCACGAGCAGTACTTC. It encodes CATRPGQGSHEQYF.

The genes are TRBV3-1 and TRBJ2-1; 11 bases agree with TRBD2. This CDR3 contains 16 residues. Losses at the gene ends were 2 bases for V and 8 bases for J; bases not matched to a gene: 8. Germline assignment: CDR1 LGHDT and CDR2 YNNKEL (reference sequence). As DNA, the CDR3 is TGTGCCAGCAGCCAACCAGGGCTAGCGGGAGGCGATGAGCAGTTCTTC. Its translation: CASSQPGLAGGDEQFF.

The gene calls are TRBV7-8 and TRBJ1-5; D ambiguous. Germline V lookup: CDR1 SGHVS, CDR2 FQNEAQ. The CDR3 length is 15 residues. V gave up 1 base and J gave up 5 bases, with 12 bases separating them. DNA for the CDR3: TGTGCCAGCAGCTTAGGTCTCCTTGGGGATCAGCCCCAGCATTTT. It encodes CASSLGLLGDQPQHF.

The CDR3 region has the DNA TGTGCCAGCAGGGGAGCGGGAGGGTCATACAATGAGCAGTTCTTC. Translated: CASRGAGGSYNEQFF. J is TRBJ2-1 and V is TRBV28; TRBD2 aligns across 10 bases. CDR3 size: 15 residues. Germline CDR1 is MDHEN and CDR2 is SYDVKM. V lost 6 bases and J lost 4; bases outside the gene matches: 6.

The gene calls are TRBV10-3 and TRBJ2-5; D unresolved. V lost 3 bases, J lost 2 bases, and 16 bases lay in between. The CDR3 extends over 16 amino acids. CDR1 is ENHRY and CDR2 is SYGVKD in the germline V gene. The DNA for the CDR3 is TGTGCCATCAGTGAAGGAGCCGTTACATCGCAAGAGACCCAGTACTTC. Translation gives CAISEGAVTSQETQYF.

This clonotype was recorded many times. The DNA for the CDR3 is TGCGCCAGCATCCAAAACCCCAACAGGTTGAACACTGAAGCTTTCTTT. Its protein is CASIQNPNRLNTEAFF. The chain links TRBV5-1 to TRBJ1-1; possibly TRBD1 for D (5 bases). Trimming removed 6 bases at V and 0 bases at J, with 18 bases between. The CDR3 runs to 16 residues. CDR1 is SGHRS and CDR2 is YFSETQ in the germline V gene.

The CDR3 is CSAAGLAGRYEQYF. The CDR3 DNA follows: TGCAGTGCTGCGGGACTAGCGGGAAGGTACGAGCAGTACTTC. This chain uses TRBV20-1 with TRBJ2-7; the match to TRBD2 covers 13 bases. This CDR3 has 14 residues. Per germline, CDR1 DFQATT and CDR2 SNEGSKA (reference sequence). V was clipped by 5 bases and J by 4 bases; unmatched bases: 5.